The 9 T cell receptor beta chains below come from one sample, sequenced in a study of OX40 agonist ivuxolimab in advanced cancers. TCRdb's table, derived via immunoSEQ multiplex PCR, lists solely in-frame clones and lacks some. The sample contains 65,000 to 95,000 clones, around 93% of which appear only once. Material: CD4+ or CD8+ T cells sorted from blood, obtained in a trial of the OX40 agonist ivuxolimab. The receptors come from an adult with an advanced solid tumor such as melanoma, head and neck, liver or kidney cancer.

The V gene is TRBV7-2, the J gene TRBJ2-7; tentatively, D is TRBD1 or TRBD2 (5 bases each). V lost 2 bases and J lost 3, with 14 bases in between. Germline lookup yields CDR1 SGHTA and CDR2 FQGNSA. The CDR3 is made up of 15 amino acids. As DNA, the CDR3 is TGTGCCAGCAGCTTAAGAAGGGACCAAAACTACGAGCAGTACTTC. Amino acid sequence: CASSLRRDQNYEQYF.

V gene TRBV30 combines with J gene TRBJ2-2; no reliable D call. The CDR3 covers 14 residues. The germline V and J ends were trimmed by 7 bases and 2 bases, with 14 bases remaining between them. Germline CDR1 is GTSNPN and CDR2 is SVGIG (reference sequence). DNA of the CDR3: TGTGCCTTAGAAGACGGAGAAAACACCGGGGAGCTGTTTTTT. Protein product: CALEDGENTGELFF.

The rearrangement joins TRBV29-1 to TRBJ1-3; perhaps TRBD1 as D (6 bases). V lost 3 bases and J lost 4, with 13 bases in between. This CDR3 is 14 amino acids long. In germline, CDR1 is SQVTM, CDR2 ANQGSEA. The CDR3 sequence is CSVESGGTGNTIYF. CDR3 DNA: TGCAGCGTTGAGTCCGGGGGCACCGGAAACACCATATATTTT.

This clone showed up just once. The chain joins TRBV5-1 to TRBJ2-7; D is unclear. Germline CDR1 and CDR2: SGHRS and YFSETQ. CDR3 size: 15 residues. The V gene lost 0 bases and the J gene lost 2 bases, with 12 bases spanning the gap. Written as DNA, the CDR3 is TGCGCCAGCAGCTTGGCCTCGGCAGTTACCTACGAGCAGTACTTC. Protein sequence: CASSLASAVTYEQYF.

In DNA, the CDR3 is TGTGCCAGCAGCGGCTTGGGAAACACCATATATTTT. Protein sequence: CASSGLGNTIYF. The rearrangement links TRBV9 to TRBJ1-3, with D unclear. V lost 3 bases, J lost 4 bases, and 5 bases lay in between. The CDR3 covers 12 residues. Per the germline V gene, CDR1 is SGDLS and CDR2 is YYNGEE.

V gene TRBV7-2 combines with J gene TRBJ2-1, with D unresolved. Germline CDR1 is SGHTA and CDR2 is FQGNSA. This CDR3 region has 17 residues. V lost 2 bases, J lost 0 bases, and 14 bases lay in between. DNA for the CDR3: TGTGCCAGCAGCTTATTCCCCCCCAGCAACTCCTACAATGAGCAGTTCTTC. Protein sequence: CASSLFPPSNSYNEQFF.

This clone was seen a single time. This chain links TRBV10-1 with TRBJ2-3; D perhaps matches TRBD1 (5 bases). Germline CDR1 and CDR2: WNHNN and SYGVQD (reference sequence). Trimming took off 0 bases at V and 2 bases at J, with 12 bases between the two ends. The CDR3 length is 16 residues. CDR3: CASSESAGLDTDTQYF. DNA of the CDR3: TGCGCCAGCAGTGAGTCGGCAGGGCTAGACACAGATACGCAGTATTTT.

The rearrangement links TRBV6-5 to TRBJ2-6; D perhaps matches TRBD1 (5 bases). The CDR3 is 15 amino acids. Germline lookup yields CDR1 MNHEY and CDR2 SVGAGI. Trimming took 5 bases from V and 3 from J, leaving 11 bases between them. The CDR3, as DNA: TGTGCCAGCAGTATCGGACAACATGGGGCCAACGTCCTGACTTTC. The encoded protein is CASSIGQHGANVLTF.

The V call is TRBV7-3, the J call TRBJ1-2; 7 bases line up with TRBD1. After removal of 3 bases from V and 0 bases from J, the junction contained 4 bases not matched to a gene. CDR3 length: 15 residues. Germline CDR1 SGHTA, CDR2 FQGTGA. The CDR3 DNA reads TGTGCCAGCAGCTTGGACAGGAGCTCTAACTATGGCTACACCTTC. Its translation is CASSLDRSSNYGYTF.